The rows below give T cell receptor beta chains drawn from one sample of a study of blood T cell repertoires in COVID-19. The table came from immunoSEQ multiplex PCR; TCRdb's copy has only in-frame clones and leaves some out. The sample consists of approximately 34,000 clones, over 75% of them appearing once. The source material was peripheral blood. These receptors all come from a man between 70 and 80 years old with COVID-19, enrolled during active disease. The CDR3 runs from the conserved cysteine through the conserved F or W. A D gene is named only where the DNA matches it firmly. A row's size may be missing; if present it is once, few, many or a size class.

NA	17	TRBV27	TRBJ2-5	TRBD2	TGTGCCAGCAGTCCCACCTCTAGCGGGAGGGCCAGAGAGACCCAGTACTTC	CASSPTSSGRARETQYF
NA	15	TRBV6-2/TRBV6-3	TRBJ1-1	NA	NA	CASSYSDRFGSGSFF
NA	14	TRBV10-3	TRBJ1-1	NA	TGTGCCATCAGTGTACAGTCCACGTACTTTGAAGCTTTCTTT	CAISVQSTYFEAFF
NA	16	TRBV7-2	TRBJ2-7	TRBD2	TGTGCCAGCAGCTTAGGGGGACTAGCGGGGCCCTACGAGCAGTACTTC	CASSLGGLAGPYEQYF
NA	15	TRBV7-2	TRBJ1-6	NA	TGTGCCAGCAGCTTAGTGGGCAGCAGCAATTCACCCCTCCACTTT	CASSLVGSSNSPLHF
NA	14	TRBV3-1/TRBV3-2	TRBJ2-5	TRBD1	TGTGCCAGCAGCCAAGTCTACAGGGGAGAGACCCAGTACTTC	CASSQVYRGETQYF
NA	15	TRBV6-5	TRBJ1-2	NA	TGTGCCAGCAGTTACTCGGCAGGACGCGCGGGAGGCTACACCTTC	CASSYSAGRAGGYTF
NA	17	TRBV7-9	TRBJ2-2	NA	TGTGCCAGCAGCTTAAGTTGGGGGCGGCTCAACACCGGGGAGCTGTTTTTT	CASSLSWGRLNTGELFF
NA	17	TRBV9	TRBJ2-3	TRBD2	TGTGCCAGCAGCGTAGCTACGAGGGCGGGAGTGGCCGATACGCAGTATTTT	CASSVATRAGVADTQYF
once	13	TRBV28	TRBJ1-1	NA	TGTGCCAGCAGTTCAGGACAGTCCACTGAAGCTTTCTTT	CASSSGQSTEAFF
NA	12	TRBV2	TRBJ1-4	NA	TGTGCCAGCATTAACGAGGGTGAAAAACTGTTTTTT	CASINEGEKLFF
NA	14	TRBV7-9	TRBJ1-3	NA	TGTGCCAGCAGCCCTCTTTTCTCTGGAAACACCATATATTTT	CASSPLFSGNTIYF
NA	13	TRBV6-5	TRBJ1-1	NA	TGTGCCAGCAGTTACGGGGGAGGGAGGGAAGCTTTCTTT	CASSYGGGREAFF
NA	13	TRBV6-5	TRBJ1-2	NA	TGTGCCAGCAGCTTCCGACGGGACACTGGCTACACCTTC	CASSFRRDTGYTF
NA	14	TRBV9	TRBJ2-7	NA	TGTGCCAGCAAGCGAGCGGAGGGTCCCTACGAGCAGTACTTC	CASKRAEGPYEQYF
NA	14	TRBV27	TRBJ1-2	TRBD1	TGTGCCAGCAGTTTGGGGACAGGGTTAGGGGGCTACACCTTC	CASSLGTGLGGYTF
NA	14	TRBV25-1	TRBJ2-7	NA	TGTGCCAGCTCCCTGAAGTCCGGCGGAGTCGCTAGTTACTTC	CASSLKSGGVASYF
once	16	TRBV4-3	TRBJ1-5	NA	TGCGCCAGCAGCCAAGATAGAGAACTCGGTAGTCAGCCCCAGCATTTT	CASSQDRELGSQPQHF
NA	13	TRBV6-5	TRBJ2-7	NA	TGTGCCAGCACCCCCGGGACACTGCCGGGGCAGTACTTC	CASTPGTLPGQYF
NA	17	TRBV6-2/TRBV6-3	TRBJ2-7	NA	TGTGCCAGCAGTTACTCTCCACTAGCCCCCACTGATTACGAGCAGTACTTC	CASSYSPLAPTDYEQYF
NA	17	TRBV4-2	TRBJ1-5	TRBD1	TGTGCCAGCAGCCAAGATACGACAGGGTTGGGCAATCAGCCCCAGCATTTT	CASSQDTTGLGNQPQHF
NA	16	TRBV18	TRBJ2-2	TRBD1	TGTGCCAGCTCACCCCCCAGGACAGGTGTGACCGGGGAGCTGTTTTTT	CASSPPRTGVTGELFF
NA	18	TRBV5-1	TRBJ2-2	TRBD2	TGCGCCAGCAGCTTGGTTTGGACTAGCGGGATAAACACCGGGGAGCTGTTTTTT	CASSLVWTSGINTGELFF
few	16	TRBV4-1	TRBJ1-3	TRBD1	TGCGCCAGCAGCCTTACACCGGGGACAGCTGGAAACACCATATATTTT	CASSLTPGTAGNTIYF
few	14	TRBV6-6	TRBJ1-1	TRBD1	TGTGCCAGCAGACTCACAGGGGGCTTCACTGAAGCTTTCTTT	CASRLTGGFTEAFF
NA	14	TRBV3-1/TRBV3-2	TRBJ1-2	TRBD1	TGTGCCAGCAGCCAAGTCGGGGACAGCTATGGCTACACCTTC	CASSQVGDSYGYTF
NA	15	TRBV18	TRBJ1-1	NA	TGTGCCAGCTCACGAGCGGATGGAGGCACCACTGAAGCTTTCTTT	CASSRADGGTTEAFF
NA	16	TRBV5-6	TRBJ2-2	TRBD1	TGTGCCAGCATTCAGACAGGGGGATTGAACACCGGGGAGCTGTTTTTT	CASIQTGGLNTGELFF
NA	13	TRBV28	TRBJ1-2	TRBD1	TGTGCCAGCAGGGGGACAGGACCCTATGGCTACACCTTC	CASRGTGPYGYTF
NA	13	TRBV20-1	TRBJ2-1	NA	TGCAGTGCTAGTGGCCTAGCGAACAATGAGCAGTTCTTC	CSASGLANNEQFF
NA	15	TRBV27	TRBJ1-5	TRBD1	TGTGCCAGCAGCCGGACAGGTAATAGCAATCAGCCCCAGCATTTT	CASSRTGNSNQPQHF
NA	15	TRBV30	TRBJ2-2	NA	TGTGCCTGGAGTGTAAGGGGGATGAACACCGGGGAGCTGTTTTTT	CAWSVRGMNTGELFF
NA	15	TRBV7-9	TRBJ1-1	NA	TGTGCCAGCAGCCCACGACAAGCTGCAAACACTGAAGCTTTCTTT	CASSPRQAANTEAFF
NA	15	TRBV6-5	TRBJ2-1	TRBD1	TGTGCCAGCAGACCGTGGACAGGGGCTAAGGATGAGCAGTTCTTC	CASRPWTGAKDEQFF
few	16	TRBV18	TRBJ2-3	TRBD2	TGTGCCAGCTCACCAGAGCTCCAGCGGGGCTTAGATACGCAGTATTTT	CASSPELQRGLDTQYF
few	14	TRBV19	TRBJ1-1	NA	TGTGCCAGTAGTATCAATCGCAGGAACACTGAAGCTTTCTTT	CASSINRRNTEAFF